The next 5 T cell receptor beta chains were all read from a single sample in a study of blood T cells in healthy people across ages. The second PCR ran about 6 to 12 cycles with a sample-barcoded 5' primer and J-beta primers. TCRdb reprocessed the 5' RACE reads with MiXCR, giving one entry per CDR3 protein. The table has over 600,000 distinct CDR3 sequences, about 47% seen once. Sequencing input: blood. These receptors were collected from a man older than 75 in good health.

This rearrangement joins TRBV29-1 to TRBJ2-1, with no clear D. V gave up 4 bases and J gave up 2 bases, with 9 bases separating them. The germline V gene has CDR1 SQVTM and CDR2 ANQGSEA. CDR3 size: 13 residues. The CDR3 DNA is TGCAGCGTTGGGCTAGGTCCCTACAATGAGCAGTTCTTC. Amino acids: CSVGLGPYNEQFF.

CDR3 nucleotides: TGCGCCAGCAGCCAAGACAGGGGCCTCGGTGGCTACACCTTC. Translation: CASSQDRGLGGYTF. The chain combines TRBV4-1 with TRBJ1-2, with D possibly matching TRBD1 (6 bases). There are 14 residues in the CDR3. V lost 0 bases and J 7 bases, leaving 12 bases between the germline ends. CDR1 and CDR2 (germline): MGHRA, YSYEKL.

A note on this clonotype: A much larger clone sits a single nucleotide away, making a read error possible. The rearrangement joins TRBV7-2 to TRBJ2-4, with 13 bases lining up with TRBD2. CDR3 length equals 19 residues. Trimming took 5 bases from V and 13 from J; bases not matched to a gene: 23. Per germline, CDR1 SGHTA and CDR2 FQGNSA. Here the CDR3 DNA reads TGTGCCAGCAGCGCCGGACTAGCGGGAGTAGTTGGGACCTACAATGAGCAGTACTTC. It specifies CASSAGLAGVVGTYNEQYF.

The V and J genes are TRBV11-1 and TRBJ2-7; D call uncertain. CDR3 size: 14 residues. V gave up 5 bases and J gave up 2 bases, with 13 bases separating them. Germline V gene data show CDR1 as SGHAT and CDR2 as FQDESV (reference sequence). Here the CDR3 reads CASSVISRPYEQYF. The CDR3 nucleotides are TGTGCCAGCAGCGTCATCAGCAGACCCTACGAGCAGTACTTC.

This clonotype was observed a handful of times. The chain has TRBV6-6 and TRBJ2-1; 7 bases are a match to TRBD2. The V gene's germline CDR1 is MNHNY and CDR2 SVGAGI (reference sequence). The CDR3 spans 12 residues. V lost 4 bases and J lost 6; bases outside the gene matches: 0. The CDR3 DNA is TGTGCCAGCAGTTGGGAGGGCAATGAGCAGTTCTTC. This encodes CASSWEGNEQFF.